The TCR beta chain described here comes from a study of T-cell reconstitution after alpha-beta-depleted transplantation in children. Study-level findings and limits: At the one-year point after transplant, T-cell counts and TCRbeta diversity were found to come mostly from T cells that had been newly produced. By about two months after transplant, alpha-beta T cells reportedly arose from several hundred graft clones that had expanded.

Germline CDR1 SNHLY, CDR2 FYNNEI. Unmatched junction bases numbered 16, after V lost 10 bases and J lost 0 bases. The CDR3 contains 18 residues. Molecular barcoding with unique molecular identifiers was used for the TCRbeta library. TCRdb itself ran the PCR reads through MiXCR, one entry per CDR3 protein. This sample has roughly 30,000 distinct CDR3 sequences; about 6.7% occur once, and the top ten carry 27%. This clonotype was seen repeatedly, ten times or more. The antigen remains unidentified. The chain combines TRBV2 with TRBJ2-1, with 9 bases aligning to TRBD2. The TCR was taken from a child less than two years old who had a stem cell transplant for acute myeloid leukemia, so the T cells may come from the graft donor. The material was peripheral blood, obtained 60 days after TCRalphabeta/CD19-depleted stem cell transplant. This CDR3 is CAIWTKRGARSSYNEQFF. For the CDR3, the DNA is TGTGCCATCTGGACTAAGCGGGGGGCCAGGAGCTCCTACAATGAGCAGTTCTTC.